A single sample is the source of the 22 T cell receptor beta chains below, sequenced in a study of blood T cell repertoires in COVID-19. Produced via immunoSEQ multiplex PCR; TCRdb's table is partial and in-frame only. The sample has over 150,000 clones, roughly 80% seen once. The source material was peripheral blood. The source is a woman aged 80 or over with acute or convalescent COVID-19.

This chain uses TRBV4-1 with TRBJ2-6; a possible D gene is TRBD1 (6 bases). The germline V gene encodes CDR1 MGHRA and CDR2 YSYEKL. The CDR3 is 16 amino acids. V gave up 0 bases and J gave up 3 bases, with 9 bases separating them. CDR3 in DNA: TGCGCCAGCAGCCAAGAGGGGGCTGGTGGGGCCAACGTCCTGACTTTC. It is translated as CASSQEGAGGANVLTF.

As regards this clone: The same CDR3 is also encoded by other DNA sequences in this sample. The V and J genes are TRBV7-2 and TRBJ2-5; D gene uncertain. CDR1 is SGHTA, CDR2 FQGNSA, per germline. This CDR3 has 12 amino acids. Trimming pared 5 bases from V and 4 bases from J, leaving 8 bases between. CDR3 sequence (DNA): TGTGCCAGCAGCGCATCTAGAGAGACCCAGTACTTC. This codes for CASSASRETQYF.

The rearrangement uses TRBV2 and TRBJ1-4; a possible D gene is TRBD1 (5 bases). The V gene's germline CDR1 is SNHLY and CDR2 FYNNEI. Between the trimmed V and J ends, which lost 7 bases and 3 bases, there was a span of 15 bases. The CDR3 has 15 residues. CDR3 sequence reads: CASIGGVASNEKLFF. CDR3 coding DNA: TGTGCCAGCATTGGGGGGGTTGCGTCTAATGAAAAACTGTTTTTT.

This rearrangement joins TRBV5-1 to TRBJ2-3, with TRBD2 identical over 7 bases. In germline, CDR1 is SGHRS, CDR2 YFSETQ. V dropped 2 bases and J dropped 5; count of bases not matched to a gene: 8. The CDR3 is 15 amino acids. The CDR3 reads CASSLEGRVVDTQYF. CDR3 DNA: TGCGCCAGCAGCTTAGAAGGGAGGGTGGTAGATACGCAGTATTTT.

This clone has only a few counts. The chain carries TRBV9 and TRBJ2-7; the D is unclear. CDR1 and CDR2 from the germline V gene are SGDLS and YYNGEE. The CDR3 extends over 11 amino acids. The V end lost 4 bases, the J end lost 3 bases, and 5 bases lay between the germline ends. The CDR3 DNA follows: TGTGCCAGCAGCTCGTTCTACGAGCAGTACTTC. This translates into CASSSFYEQYF. The complete variable domain, with remaining parts taken from reference TRBV9 and TRBJ2-7, reads DSGVTQTPKHLITATGQRVTLRCSPRSGDLSVYWYQQSLDQGLQFLIQYYNGEERAKGNILERFSAQQFPDLHSELNLSSLELGDSALYFCASSSFYEQYFGPGTRLTVT.

This chain connects TRBV18 to TRBJ2-3; D is unresolved. V shed 3 bases and J shed 2 bases, with 6 bases lying between them. Germline CDR1 is KGHSH and CDR2 is LQKENI. This CDR3 region has 13 residues. The CDR3: CASSPTDTDTQYF. The DNA for the CDR3 is TGTGCCAGCTCACCCACAGACACAGATACGCAGTATTTT.

This clone has more than one count but fewer than ten. This chain links TRBV6-5 with TRBJ1-1; D uncertain. The CDR3 has 15 amino acids. Germline V gene sequence: CDR1 MNHEY, CDR2 SVGAGI. V was cut by 6 bases and J by 5 bases, with 19 bases left in between. The CDR3 DNA follows: TGTGCCAGCAGCCGATCGTTAATCCTCGGGACTGAAGCTTTCTTT. Protein sequence: CASSRSLILGTEAFF.

The chain is built from TRBV7-9 and TRBJ1-2; D perhaps matches TRBD1 (6 bases). CDR3 length: 14 residues. V was shortened by 5 bases and J by 8 bases, with 18 bases between the two germline ends. The V gene's germline CDR1 is SEHNR and CDR2 FQNEAQ (reference sequence). The CDR3 nucleotides read TGTGCCAGCAGCCCCGGTTTGGGGGGGCAAGGCTACACCTTC. The encoded protein is CASSPGLGGQGYTF.

This clone was seen more than once but under ten times. The chain carries TRBV5-3 and TRBJ1-3; D is perhaps TRBD1 (6 bases). TRBV5-3 is filed as an ORF, its function uncertain. This CDR3 comprises 16 residues. V was pared by 6 bases and J by 0 bases, with 16 bases between. CDR3 amino acids: CARNPRGASSGNTIYF. CDR3 nucleotide sequence: TGTGCCAGAAACCCCAGGGGCGCTAGCTCTGGAAACACCATATATTTT.

V gene TRBV7-2 combines with J gene TRBJ1-6; 8 bases line up with TRBD1. The V gene's germline CDR1 is SGHTA and CDR2 FQGNSA. This CDR3 region has 16 residues. V gave up 2 bases and J gave up 2 bases; unmatched junction bases: 2. For the CDR3, the DNA is TGTGCCAGCAGCTTACAGGGGGCGCCCTATAATTCACCCCTCCACTTT. This codes for CASSLQGAPYNSPLHF.

DNA of the CDR3: TGTGCCATCAGTGAGCAGGTTCCTGGAAACACCATATATTTT. It encodes CAISEQVPGNTIYF. This chain connects TRBV10-3 to TRBJ1-3; D is undetermined. This CDR3 spans 14 amino acids. CDR1 and CDR2 (germline): ENHRY, SYGVKD. V was pared by 2 bases and J by 2 bases, with 7 bases between.

The gene calls are TRBV30 and TRBJ1-1, with 9 bases fitting TRBD1. In germline, CDR1 is GTSNPN, CDR2 SVGIG (reference sequence). This CDR3 spans 13 amino acids. V was clipped by 1 base and J by 5 bases; unmatched bases: 2. The CDR3 DNA reads as TGTGCCTGGAGTGGACAGGGGGAGACTGAAGCTTTCTTT. It translates to CAWSGQGETEAFF.

This clone has only one observation. The J gene is TRBJ1-4, the V gene TRBV5-1, with 7 bases identical to TRBD1. The CDR3 extends over 14 amino acids. Germline lookup yields CDR1 SGHRS and CDR2 YFSETQ. After removal of 8 bases from V and 3 bases from J, the junction contained 7 bases not matched to a gene. In nucleotides, the CDR3 is TGCGCCAGTAAGGAAGGGACAGCTAATGAAAAACTGTTTTTT. It codes for CASKEGTANEKLFF. Variable domain in full (rest from reference TRBV5-1 and TRBJ1-4): KAGVTQTPRYLIKTRGQQVTLSCSPISGHRSVSWYQQTPGQGLQFLFEYFSETQRNKGNFPGRFSGRQFSNSRSEMNVSTLELGDSALYLCASKEGTANEKLFFGSGTQLSVL.

The chain links TRBV2 to TRBJ1-2; D not certain. CDR1 is SNHLY and CDR2 is FYNNEI in the germline V gene. The CDR3 is 13 amino acids. V was cut by 7 bases and J by 3 bases, with 12 bases left in between. The DNA of the CDR3 is TGTGCCAGCACCGAGCGGAGAGACTATGGCTACACCTTC. It is translated as CASTERRDYGYTF.

The chain has TRBV14 and TRBJ1-2; the D gene is possibly TRBD1 (5 bases). Trimming removed 0 bases at V and 8 bases at J, with 10 bases between. Germline loops: CDR1 SGHDN, CDR2 FVKESK. The CDR3 length is 13 residues. The CDR3 spells CASSQDRVGGYTF. The CDR3 DNA is TGTGCCAGCAGCCAAGACAGGGTTGGCGGCTACACCTTC.

This sequence joins TRBV9 and TRBJ2-1, with D perhaps matching TRBD2 (6 bases). This CDR3 spans 14 amino acids. CDR1 SGDLS and CDR2 YYNGEE come from the germline V gene. Deletions cut 0 bases from V and 10 bases from J, with 14 bases between. CDR3 region: CASSVAGAQSEQFF. CDR3 in DNA: TGTGCCAGCAGCGTAGCGGGAGCCCAGTCGGAGCAGTTCTTC.

This clone was seen a handful of times. The V call is TRBV7-9, the J call TRBJ1-3, with D hard to call. The CDR3 runs 14 residues. In germline, CDR1 is SEHNR, CDR2 FQNEAQ (reference sequence). V dropped 5 bases and J dropped 0 bases, with 8 bases sitting between them. CDR3: CASSPEVSGNTIYF. The CDR3 DNA follows: TGTGCCAGCAGCCCAGAAGTCTCTGGAAACACCATATATTTT.

The genes are TRBV12-5 and TRBJ1-1; no reliable D call. The CDR3 has 16 amino acids. Germline V gene sequence: CDR1 LGHNT, CDR2 FRNRAP. V was clipped by 1 base and J by 4 bases, with 16 bases between them. CDR3 residues: CASGLGRPNAFTEAFF. CDR3 bases: TGTGCTAGTGGTTTGGGTCGTCCGAATGCGTTCACTGAAGCTTTCTTT.

The rearrangement links TRBV12-3 or TRBV12-4 to TRBJ1-4; TRBD1 might be the D (5 bases). The CDR3 is 13 amino acids. V lost 1 base and J 8 bases, leaving 8 bases between the germline ends. CDR3 coding DNA: TGTGCCAGCAGTTTAGGGGGCAGGGAAAAACTGTTTTTT. Protein product: CASSLGGREKLFF.

The gene calls are TRBV7-3 and TRBJ2-2; D call uncertain. Germline loops: CDR1 SGHTA, CDR2 FQGTGA. The CDR3 covers 16 residues. Trimming removed 5 bases from V and 0 bases from J, with 13 bases in between. The CDR3 spells CASSPRLAANTGELFF. For the CDR3, the DNA is TGTGCCAGCAGCCCCCGGCTGGCGGCGAACACCGGGGAGCTGTTTTTT.

The gene calls are TRBV6-2 or TRBV6-3 and TRBJ2-7; perhaps TRBD1 as D (5 bases). Germline V lookup: CDR1 MNHEY, CDR2 SVGEGT. The CDR3 is 15 residues long. V was clipped by 0 bases and J by 5 bases, with 14 bases between them. CDR3 in amino acids: CASSYSSQGIHEQYF. Written as DNA, the CDR3 is TGTGCCAGCAGTTACTCGTCGCAGGGTATCCACGAGCAGTACTTC.

This chain connects TRBV6-1 to TRBJ1-3; the D is unclear. V lost 4 bases to trimming and J lost 0 bases, with 13 bases between them. The CDR3 runs 16 residues. Germline loops: CDR1 MNHNS, CDR2 SASEGT. CDR3 DNA sequence: TGTGCCAGCAGTGCGGACGGGATCCGCTCTGGAAACACCATATATTTT. It encodes CASSADGIRSGNTIYF.